This entry describes one T cell receptor (beta chain). TCRdb redid the calling of the reads with MiXCR, one entry per CDR3 protein. The sample has fewer than 550,000 distinct CDR3 sequences; approximately 15% are singletons. The CDR3 loop spans 16 amino acids. The V and J ends lost 6 bases and 4 bases respectively, with 19 bases between them. Germline loops: CDR1 MNHEY, CDR2 SVGAGI. This sample is drawn from a study of T cell repertoires in cytomegalovirus infection. The sequenced material came from CD8+ T cells from PBMCs. The chain recombines TRBV6-5 with TRBJ1-5; a weak D match, TRBD1 (5 bases). This clonotype originated in a human donor in good health (CMV status not recorded). Some clones in this sample may be carry-over from other donors' samples. Here the CDR3 DNA reads TGTGCCAGCAGCCCCACGGACACGGGAGGGAATCAGCCCCAGCATTTT. Translation gives CASSPTDTGGNQPQHF.